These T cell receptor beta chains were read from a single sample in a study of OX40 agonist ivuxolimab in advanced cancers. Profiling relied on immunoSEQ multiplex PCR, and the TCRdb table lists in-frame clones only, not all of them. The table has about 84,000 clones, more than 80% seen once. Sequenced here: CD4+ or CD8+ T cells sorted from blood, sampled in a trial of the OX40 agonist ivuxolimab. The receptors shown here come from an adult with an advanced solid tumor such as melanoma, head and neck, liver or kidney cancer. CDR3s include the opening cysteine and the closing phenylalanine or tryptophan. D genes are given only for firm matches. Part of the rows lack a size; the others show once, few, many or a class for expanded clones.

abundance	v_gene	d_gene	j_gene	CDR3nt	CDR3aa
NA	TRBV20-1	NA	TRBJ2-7	TGCAGTGCTAGACCCTCCTACGAGCAGTACTTC	CSARPSYEQYF
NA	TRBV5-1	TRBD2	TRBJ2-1	TGCGCCAGCAGCCCCCAGGGACTATCCGACGAGGAGCAGTTCTTC	CASSPQGLSDEEQFF
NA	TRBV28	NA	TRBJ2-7	TGTGCCAGCAGTTTAGCAATCTACGAGCAGTACTTC	CASSLAIYEQYF
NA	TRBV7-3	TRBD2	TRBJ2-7	TGTGCCAGCAACCTGGGTCGAGCGGGGGGCACCTACGAGCAGTACTTC	CASNLGRAGGTYEQYF
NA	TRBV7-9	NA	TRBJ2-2	TGTGCCAGCAGTCTCGACAGAACCTACGGGGAGCTGTTTTTT	CASSLDRTYGELFF
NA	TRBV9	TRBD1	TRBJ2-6	TGTGCCAGCAATTCGGGACAGGGGGCCTTTGGGGCCAACGTCCTGACTTTC	CASNSGQGAFGANVLTF
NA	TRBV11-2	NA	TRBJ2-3	TGTGCCAGCAGCTTACAAGCAGATACGCAGTATTTT	CASSLQADTQYF
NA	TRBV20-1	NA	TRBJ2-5	TGCAGTGCTAGAGAGGCGGAGCCCCAGTACTTC	CSAREAEPQYF
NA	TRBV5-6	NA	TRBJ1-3	TGTGCCAGCAGCTTGAAGCGGGATGGTGGAAACACCATATATTTT	CASSLKRDGGNTIYF
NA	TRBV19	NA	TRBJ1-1	TGTGCCAGTAGTATGGGAGTTCCCGGCACTGAAGCTTTCTTT	CASSMGVPGTEAFF
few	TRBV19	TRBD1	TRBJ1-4	TGTGCCAGTAGTGTACAGGGGGATGGTAATGAAAAACTGTTTTTT	CASSVQGDGNEKLFF
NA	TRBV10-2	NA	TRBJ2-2	TGCGCCAGCAAAACGGGGGGCGCGAACACCGGGGAGCTGTTTTTT	CASKTGGANTGELFF
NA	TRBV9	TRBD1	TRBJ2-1	TGTGCCAGCAGCGTAGGACAGGGCCATTACAATGAGCAGTTCTTC	CASSVGQGHYNEQFF
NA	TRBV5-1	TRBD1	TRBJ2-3	TGCGCCAGCAGCCTGGACAGGGCGAGGCTAAACACAGATACGCAGTATTTT	CASSLDRARLNTDTQYF
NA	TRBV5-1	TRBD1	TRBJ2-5	TGCGCCAGCAGTCAGGGGGCGAACCAAGAGACCCAGTACTTC	CASSQGANQETQYF
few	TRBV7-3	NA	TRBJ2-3	TGTGCCAGCAGCTTAGGGCGGTCCACAGATACGCAGTATTTT	CASSLGRSTDTQYF
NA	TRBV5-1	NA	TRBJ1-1	TGCGCCAGCAGCTCCCTACAGAACACTGAAGCTTTCTTT	CASSSLQNTEAFF
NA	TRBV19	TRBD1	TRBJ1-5	TGTGCCAGTAGTATAGAGACAGGGGGAGCTTTGGATCAGCCCCAGCATTTT	CASSIETGGALDQPQHF
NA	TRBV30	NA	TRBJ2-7	TGTGCCTGGAGCCGACGCGGGGTTGGCTCCTACGAGCAGTACTTC	CAWSRRGVGSYEQYF
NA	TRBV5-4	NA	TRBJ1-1	TGTGCCAGCAGCGCCGACAGTATCACTGAAGCTTTCTTT	CASSADSITEAFF
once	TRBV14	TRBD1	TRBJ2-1	TGTGCCAGCAGCCGACAGGGGGCCAATGAGCAGTTCTTC	CASSRQGANEQFF
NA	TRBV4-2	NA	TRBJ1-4	TGTGCCAGCAGCCAAGATTTTGGGACGGCGTTTGAAAAACTGTTTTTT	CASSQDFGTAFEKLFF